This T cell receptor beta chain was sequenced for a study of CD8 T cells in ankylosing spondylitis. Study results and limitations: Matched ankylosing spondylitis synovial fluid reportedly showed significant enrichment of disease-linked clones. Disease-linked clones bore a CD8+ phenotype and were relatively rare in peripheral blood.

A note on this clonotype: Its antigen is currently unknown.

Quantitative barcoded 5'-RACE was used to prepare TCR beta libraries. TCRdb fed the 5' RACE reads into MiXCR, producing one record per CDR3 protein. The repertoire holds about 160,000 distinct CDR3 sequences, with approximately 20% as singletons. Sequences were obtained from blood, either unsorted or a sorted T cell fraction (not recorded which). This TCR derives from a male donor with ankylosing spondylitis or in good health (not recorded which).

This CDR3 is CASTGLAGASYF. CDR3 coding DNA: TGTGCCAGCACCGGACTAGCGGGGGCCTCGTATTTT. The chain has TRBV28 and TRBJ2-3; 13 positions match TRBD2. Germline V lookup: CDR1 MDHEN, CDR2 SYDVKM. The CDR3 totals 12 residues. The junction had 6 bases not matched to a gene; V was cut back by 7 bases and J by 14 bases. The whole variable domain, remainder taken from reference TRBV28 and TRBJ2-3, is DVKVTQSSRYLVKRTGEKVFLECVQDMDHENMFWYRQDPGLGLRLIYFSYDVKMKEKGDIPEGYSVSREKKERFSLILESASTNQTSMYLCASTGLAGASYFGPGTRLTVL.